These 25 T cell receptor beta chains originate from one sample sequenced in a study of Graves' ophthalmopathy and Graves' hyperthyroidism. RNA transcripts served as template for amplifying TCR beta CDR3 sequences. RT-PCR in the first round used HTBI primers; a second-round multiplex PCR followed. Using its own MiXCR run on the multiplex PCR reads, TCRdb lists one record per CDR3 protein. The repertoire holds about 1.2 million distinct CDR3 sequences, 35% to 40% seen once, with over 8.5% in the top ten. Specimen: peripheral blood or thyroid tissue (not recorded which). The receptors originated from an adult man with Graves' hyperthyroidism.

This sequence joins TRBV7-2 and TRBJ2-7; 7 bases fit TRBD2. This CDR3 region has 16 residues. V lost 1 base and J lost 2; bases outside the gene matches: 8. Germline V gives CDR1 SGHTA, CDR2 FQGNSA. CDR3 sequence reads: CASSLDHSGGTYEQYF. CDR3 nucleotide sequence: TGTGCCAGCAGCTTAGACCATTCGGGGGGAACCTACGAGCAGTACTTC.

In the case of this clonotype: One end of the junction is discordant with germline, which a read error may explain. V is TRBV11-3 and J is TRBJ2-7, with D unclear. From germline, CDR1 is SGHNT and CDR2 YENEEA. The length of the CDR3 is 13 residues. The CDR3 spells CASNLASATEQYF. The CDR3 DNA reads TGTGCCAGCAACTTAGCATCTGCTACTGAGCAGTACTTC.

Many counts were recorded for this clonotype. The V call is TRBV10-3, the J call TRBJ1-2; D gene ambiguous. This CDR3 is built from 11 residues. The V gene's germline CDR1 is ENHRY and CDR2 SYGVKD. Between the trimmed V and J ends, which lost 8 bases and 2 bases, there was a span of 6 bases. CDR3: CAIAGNYGYTF. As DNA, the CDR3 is TGTGCCATCGCGGGGAACTATGGCTACACCTTC.

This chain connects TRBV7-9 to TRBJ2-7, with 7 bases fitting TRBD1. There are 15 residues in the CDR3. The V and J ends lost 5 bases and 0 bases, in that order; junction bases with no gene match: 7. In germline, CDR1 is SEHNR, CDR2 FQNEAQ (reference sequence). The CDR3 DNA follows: TGTGCCAGCAGCCAAGTTACAGGGGACTCCTACGAGCAGTACTTC. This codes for CASSQVTGDSYEQYF. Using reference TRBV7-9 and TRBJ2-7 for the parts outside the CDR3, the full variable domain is DTGVSQNPRHKITKRGQNVTFRCDPISEHNRLYWYRQTLGQGPEFLTYFQNEAQLEKSRLLSDRFSAERPKGSFSTLEIQRTEQGDSAMYLCASSQVTGDSYEQYFGPGTRLTVT.

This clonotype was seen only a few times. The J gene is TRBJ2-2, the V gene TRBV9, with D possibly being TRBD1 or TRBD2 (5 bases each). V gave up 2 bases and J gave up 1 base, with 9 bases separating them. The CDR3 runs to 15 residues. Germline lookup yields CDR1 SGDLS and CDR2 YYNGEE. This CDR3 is CASSVGVMNTGELFF. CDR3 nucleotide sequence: TGTGCCAGCAGCGTGGGGGTAATGAACACCGGGGAGCTGTTTTTT.

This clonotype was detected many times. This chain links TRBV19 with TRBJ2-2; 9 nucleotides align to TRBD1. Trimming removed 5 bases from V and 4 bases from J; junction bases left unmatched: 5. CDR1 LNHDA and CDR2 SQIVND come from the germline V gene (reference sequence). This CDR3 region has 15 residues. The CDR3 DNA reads TGTGCCAGTAGTCTCGGGACAGGGCGCACCGGGGAGCTGTTTTTT. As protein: CASSLGTGRTGELFF.

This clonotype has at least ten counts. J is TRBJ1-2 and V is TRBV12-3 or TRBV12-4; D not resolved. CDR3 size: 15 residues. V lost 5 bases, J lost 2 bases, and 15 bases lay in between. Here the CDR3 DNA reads TGTGCCAGCAGTCAGAGGACGAATCCGAACTATGGCTACACCTTC. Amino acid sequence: CASSQRTNPNYGYTF.

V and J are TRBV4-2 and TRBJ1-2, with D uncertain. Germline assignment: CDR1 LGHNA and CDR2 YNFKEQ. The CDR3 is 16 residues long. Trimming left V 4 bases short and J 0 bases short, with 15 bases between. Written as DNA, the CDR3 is TGTGCCAGCAGCCCAGATACCACAGCAACTAACTATGGCTACACCTTC. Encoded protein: CASSPDTTATNYGYTF.

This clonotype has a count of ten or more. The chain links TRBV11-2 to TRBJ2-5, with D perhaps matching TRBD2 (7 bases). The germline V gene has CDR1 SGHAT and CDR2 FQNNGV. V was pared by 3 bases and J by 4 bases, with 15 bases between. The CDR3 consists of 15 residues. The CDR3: CASSLVGGGRETQYF. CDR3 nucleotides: TGTGCCAGCAGCTTGGTAGGGGGGGGGCGAGAGACCCAGTACTTC.

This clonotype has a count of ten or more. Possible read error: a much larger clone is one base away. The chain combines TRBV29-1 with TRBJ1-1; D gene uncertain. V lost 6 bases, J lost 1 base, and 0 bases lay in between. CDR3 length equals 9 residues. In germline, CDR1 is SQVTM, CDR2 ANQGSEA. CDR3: CSVNTEAFF. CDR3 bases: TGCAGCGTGAACACTGAAGCTTTCTTT.

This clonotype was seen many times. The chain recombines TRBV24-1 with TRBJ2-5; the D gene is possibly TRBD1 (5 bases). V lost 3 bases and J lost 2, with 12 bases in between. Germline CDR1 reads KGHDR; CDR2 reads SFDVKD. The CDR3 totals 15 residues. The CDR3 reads CATSDIDRRQETQYF. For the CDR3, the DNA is TGTGCCACCAGTGATATCGACAGAAGACAAGAGACCCAGTACTTC.

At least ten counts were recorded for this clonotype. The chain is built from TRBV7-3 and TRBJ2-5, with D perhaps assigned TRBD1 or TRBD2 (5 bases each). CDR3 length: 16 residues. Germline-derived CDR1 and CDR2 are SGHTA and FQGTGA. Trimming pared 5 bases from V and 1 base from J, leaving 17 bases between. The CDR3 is CASSKTGTLSQETQYF. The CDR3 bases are TGTGCCAGCAGCAAAACCGGGACGCTGAGCCAAGAGACCCAGTACTTC.

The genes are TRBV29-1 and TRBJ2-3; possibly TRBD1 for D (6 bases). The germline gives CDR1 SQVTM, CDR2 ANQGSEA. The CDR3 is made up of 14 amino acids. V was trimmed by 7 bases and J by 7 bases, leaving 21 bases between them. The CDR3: CSANPGQGGYTQYF. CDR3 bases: TGCAGCGCCAACCCGGGACAAGGGGGATATACGCAGTATTTT.

The CDR3 DNA reads TGCAGCGTTGATCTAGCGGGAGGGGGAGAGACCCAGTACTTC. Translated, it gives CSVDLAGGGETQYF. V and J are TRBV29-1 and TRBJ2-5, with 12 nucleotides matching TRBD2. The CDR3 extends over 14 amino acids. Unmatched junction bases numbered 3, after V lost 3 bases and J lost 4 bases. CDR1 is SQVTM and CDR2 is ANQGSEA in the germline V gene.

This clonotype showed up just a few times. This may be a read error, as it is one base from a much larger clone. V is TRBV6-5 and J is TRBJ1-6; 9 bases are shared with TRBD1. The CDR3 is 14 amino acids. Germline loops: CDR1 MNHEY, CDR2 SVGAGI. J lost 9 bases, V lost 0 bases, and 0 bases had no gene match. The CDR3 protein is CASSYSTGGSPLHF. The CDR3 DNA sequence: TGTGCCAGCAGTTACTCGACAGGGGGTTCACCCCTCCACTTT.

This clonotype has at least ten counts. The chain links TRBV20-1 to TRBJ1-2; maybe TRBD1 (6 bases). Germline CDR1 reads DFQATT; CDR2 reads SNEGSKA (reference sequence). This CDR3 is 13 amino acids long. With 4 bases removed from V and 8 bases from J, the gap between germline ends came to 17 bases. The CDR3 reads CSATLQGTRGYTF. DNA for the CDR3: TGCAGTGCTACCCTACAGGGAACGAGGGGCTACACCTTC.

The CDR3 spells CASSVGLSSGNTIYF. CDR3 DNA: TGTGCCAGCAGCGTAGGTTTGTCCTCTGGAAACACCATATATTTT. The chain links TRBV9 to TRBJ1-3; D gene unclear. V lost 0 bases and J lost 0, with 7 bases in between. CDR3 size: 15 residues. CDR1 and CDR2 from the germline V gene are SGDLS and YYNGEE. Full variable domain (outside the CDR3, taken from reference TRBV9 and TRBJ1-3): DSGVTQTPKHLITATGQRVTLRCSPRSGDLSVYWYQQSLDQGLQFLIQYYNGEERAKGNILERFSAQQFPDLHSELNLSSLELGDSALYFCASSVGLSSGNTIYFGEGSWLTVV.

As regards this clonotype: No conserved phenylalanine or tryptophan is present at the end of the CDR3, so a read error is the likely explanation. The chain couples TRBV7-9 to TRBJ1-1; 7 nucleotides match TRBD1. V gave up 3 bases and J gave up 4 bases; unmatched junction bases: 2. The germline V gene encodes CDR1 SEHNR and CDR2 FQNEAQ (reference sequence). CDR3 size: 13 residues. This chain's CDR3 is CASSLSGGTEAFL. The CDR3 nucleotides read TGTGCCAGCAGCTTGTCAGGGGGCACTGAAGCTTTCCTT.

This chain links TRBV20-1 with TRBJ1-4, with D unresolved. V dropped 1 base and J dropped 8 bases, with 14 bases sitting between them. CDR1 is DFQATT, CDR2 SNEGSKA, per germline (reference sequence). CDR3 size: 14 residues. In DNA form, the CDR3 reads TGCAGTGCTAGAGTGGGGAGTTTAGGGGAAAAACTGTTTTTT. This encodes CSARVGSLGEKLFF.

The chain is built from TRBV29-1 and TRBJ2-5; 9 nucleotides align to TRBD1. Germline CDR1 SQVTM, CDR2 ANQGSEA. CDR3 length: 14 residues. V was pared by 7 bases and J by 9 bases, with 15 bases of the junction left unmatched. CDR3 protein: CSATSGTGLQPQYF. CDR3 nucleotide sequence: TGCAGCGCTACATCCGGGACAGGGCTTCAGCCCCAGTACTTC.

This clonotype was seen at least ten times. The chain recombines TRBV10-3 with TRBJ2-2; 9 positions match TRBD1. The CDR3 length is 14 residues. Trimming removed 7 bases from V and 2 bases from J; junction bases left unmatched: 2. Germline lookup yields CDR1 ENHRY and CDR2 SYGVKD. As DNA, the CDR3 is TGTGCCATCACGGGACAGGGAAACACCGGGGAGCTGTTTTTT. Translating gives CAITGQGNTGELFF.

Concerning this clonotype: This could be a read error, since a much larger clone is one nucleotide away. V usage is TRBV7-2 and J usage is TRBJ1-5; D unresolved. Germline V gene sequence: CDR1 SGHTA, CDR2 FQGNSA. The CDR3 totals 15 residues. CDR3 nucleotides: TGTGCCAGCAGCTTAGGCGGGTTCCACAATCAGCTCCAGCATTTT. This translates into CASSLGGFHNQLQHF.

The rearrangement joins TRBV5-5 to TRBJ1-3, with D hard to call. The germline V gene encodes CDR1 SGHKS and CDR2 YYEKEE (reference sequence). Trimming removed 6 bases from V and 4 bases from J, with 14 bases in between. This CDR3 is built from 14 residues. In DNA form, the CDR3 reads TGTGCCAGCACTCTGGCGGGGTCCGGAAACACCATATATTTT. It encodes CASTLAGSGNTIYF. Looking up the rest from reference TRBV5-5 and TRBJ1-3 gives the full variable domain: DAGVTQSPTHLIKTRGQQVTLRCSPISGHKSVSWYQQVLGQGPQFIFQYYEKEERGRGNFPDRFSARQFPNYSSELNVNALLLGDSALYLCASTLAGSGNTIYFGEGSWLTVV.

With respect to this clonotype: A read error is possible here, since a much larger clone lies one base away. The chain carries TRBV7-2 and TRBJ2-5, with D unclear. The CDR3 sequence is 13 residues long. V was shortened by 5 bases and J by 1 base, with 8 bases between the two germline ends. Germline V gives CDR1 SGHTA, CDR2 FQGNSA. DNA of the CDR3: TGTGCCAGCAGCCCCTATGCCCAAGAGACCCAGTACTTC. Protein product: CASSPYAQETQYF.

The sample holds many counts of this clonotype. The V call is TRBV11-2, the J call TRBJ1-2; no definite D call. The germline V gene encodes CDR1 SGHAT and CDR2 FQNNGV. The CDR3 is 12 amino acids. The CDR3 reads CVTFETGYGYTF. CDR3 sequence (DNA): TGTGTTACGTTTGAGACCGGCTATGGCTACACCTTC.